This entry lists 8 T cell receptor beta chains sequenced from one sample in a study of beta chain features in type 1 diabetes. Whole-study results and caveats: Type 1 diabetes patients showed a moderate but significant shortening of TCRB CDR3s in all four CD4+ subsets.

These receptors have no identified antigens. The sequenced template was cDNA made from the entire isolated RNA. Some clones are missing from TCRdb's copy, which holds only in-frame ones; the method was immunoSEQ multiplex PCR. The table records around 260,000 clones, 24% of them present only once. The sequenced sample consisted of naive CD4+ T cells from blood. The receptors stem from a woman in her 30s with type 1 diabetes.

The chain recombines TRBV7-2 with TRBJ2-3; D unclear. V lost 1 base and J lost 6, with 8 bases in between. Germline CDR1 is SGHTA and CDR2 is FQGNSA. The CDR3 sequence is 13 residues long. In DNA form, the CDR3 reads TGTGCCAGCAGCTTAGTGGTCCGGGATACGCAGTATTTT. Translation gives CASSLVVRDTQYF.

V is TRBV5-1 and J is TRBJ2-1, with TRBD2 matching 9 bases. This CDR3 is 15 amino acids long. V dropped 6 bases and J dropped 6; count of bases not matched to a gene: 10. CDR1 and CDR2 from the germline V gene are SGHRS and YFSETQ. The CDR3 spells CASTPGREGGNEQFF. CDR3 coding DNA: TGCGCCAGCACCCCCGGGCGGGAGGGCGGCAATGAGCAGTTCTTC.

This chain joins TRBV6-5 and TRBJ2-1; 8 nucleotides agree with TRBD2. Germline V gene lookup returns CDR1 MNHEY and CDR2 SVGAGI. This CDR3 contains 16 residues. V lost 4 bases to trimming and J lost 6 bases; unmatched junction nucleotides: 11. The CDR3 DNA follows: TGTGCCAGCAGTTTCCTAACCGGGACTAGTGGCAATGAGCAGTTCTTC. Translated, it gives CASSFLTGTSGNEQFF.

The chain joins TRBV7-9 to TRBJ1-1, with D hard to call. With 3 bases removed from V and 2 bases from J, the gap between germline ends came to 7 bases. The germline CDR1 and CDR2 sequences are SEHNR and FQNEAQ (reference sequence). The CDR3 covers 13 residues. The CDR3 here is CASSFTANTEAFF. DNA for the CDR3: TGTGCCAGCAGCTTTACAGCTAACACTGAAGCTTTCTTT.

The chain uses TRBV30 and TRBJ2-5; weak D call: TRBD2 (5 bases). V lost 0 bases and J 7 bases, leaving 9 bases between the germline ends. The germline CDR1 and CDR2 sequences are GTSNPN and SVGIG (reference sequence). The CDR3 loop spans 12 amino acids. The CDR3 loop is CAWSVLEGTQYF. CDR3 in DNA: TGTGCCTGGAGTGTTCTAGAGGGGACCCAGTACTTC.

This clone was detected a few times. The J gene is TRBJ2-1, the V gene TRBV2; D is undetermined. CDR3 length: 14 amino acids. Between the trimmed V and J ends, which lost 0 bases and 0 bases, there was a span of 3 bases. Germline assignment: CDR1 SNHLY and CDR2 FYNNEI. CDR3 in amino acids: CASSEAASYNEQFF. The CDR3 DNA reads TGTGCCAGCAGTGAAGCGGCCTCCTACAATGAGCAGTTCTTC. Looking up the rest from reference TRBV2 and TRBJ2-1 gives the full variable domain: EPEVTQTPSHQVTQMGQEVILRCVPISNHLYFYWYRQILGQKVEFLVSFYNNEISEKSEIFDDQFSVERPDGSNFTLKIRSTKLEDSAMYFCASSEAASYNEQFFGPGTRLTVL.

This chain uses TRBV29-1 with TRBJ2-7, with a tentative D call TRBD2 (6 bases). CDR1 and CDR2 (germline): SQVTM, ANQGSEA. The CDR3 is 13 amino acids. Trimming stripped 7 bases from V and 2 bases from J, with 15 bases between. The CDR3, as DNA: TGCAGCGCCAACGGGGAGGCAACCTACGAGCAGTACTTC. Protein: CSANGEATYEQYF.

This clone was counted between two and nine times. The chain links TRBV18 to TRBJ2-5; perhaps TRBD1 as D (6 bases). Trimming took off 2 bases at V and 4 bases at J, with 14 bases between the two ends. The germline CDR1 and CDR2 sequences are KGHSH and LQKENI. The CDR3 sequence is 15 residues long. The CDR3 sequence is CASSPSTGGRETQYF. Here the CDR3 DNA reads TGTGCCAGCTCACCATCGACAGGAGGAAGAGAGACCCAGTACTTC.